This TCR beta chain was profiled in a study of blood T cell repertoires in COVID-19. Repertoires were generated with immunoSEQ multiplex PCR, while TCRdb's copy carries only in-frame clones and drops some. There are fewer than 400,000 clones in the sample; about nine tenths occur only once, and roughly 2.8% lies in the top ten. The CDR3 covers 15 residues. V shed 0 bases, J shed 3 bases, and the junction held 2 bases outside the gene matches. CDR1 and CDR2 (germline): WNHNN, SYGVQD (reference sequence). The genes are TRBV10-1 and TRBJ2-4, with 7 bases lining up with TRBD1. This receptor was taken from a woman in her 30s with COVID-19, enrolled during active disease. The sequenced material came from peripheral blood. The CDR3 sequence is CASSESRDSKNIQYF. The CDR3 DNA sequence: TGCGCCAGCAGTGAGTCCCGGGACAGCAAAAACATTCAGTACTTC.